The clone carrying this T cell receptor beta chain showed up many times. Its antigen is currently unknown. Profiled with immunoSEQ multiplex PCR; TCRdb holds only in-frame clones, not every one. Here the sample spans just under 80,000 clones, more than 70% being singletons. The source of the sample is a study of T cells in localized non-small cell lung cancer. Overall study findings and caveats: Clonality peaked in uninvolved adjacent lung rather than tumor.

This receptor was identified in an older female donor with stage I lung adenocarcinoma. The sequencing used peripheral blood, collected before any cancer treatment.

This chain's CDR3 is CASSIGQSGGYTF. CDR3 bases: TGTGCCAGTAGTATTGGACAGAGTGGTGGCTACACCTTC. The J gene is TRBJ1-2, the V gene TRBV19; D might be TRBD1 (6 bases). Trimming cost V 3 bases and J 7 bases, with 12 bases left between them. The CDR3 contains 13 residues. Germline-derived CDR1 and CDR2 are LNHDA and SQIVND (reference sequence).